A selection of T cell receptor beta chains follows, all from one sample in a study of human T cells and chemical hapten exposure. Each CDR3 protein gets one entry after TCRdb re-called the RACE reads with MiXCR. The sample gives about 190,000 distinct CDR3 sequences, 24% of which show up once; 2.5% is in the top ten. Sequencing used whole blood, obtained in connection with sensitization to the hapten diphenylcyclopropenone (DPC). Source of these receptors: a woman aged 40 to 50 with alopecia areata. Some clones in this sample may be carry-over from other donors' samples. Each CDR3 is given with its conserved first and last residue. A D gene is named only where the DNA matches it firmly.

len: 16; d_gene: TRBD2; j_gene: TRBJ2-5; v_gene: TRBV7-2; CDR3aa: CASSRGAGGPYETQYF
len: 15; d_gene: TRBD2; j_gene: TRBJ2-3; v_gene: TRBV5-1; CDR3aa: CASSLGLAGADTQYF
len: 15; d_gene: .; j_gene: TRBJ2-1; v_gene: TRBV11-3; CDR3aa: CASSLSRNPRSEQFF
len: 15; d_gene: TRBD2; j_gene: TRBJ2-3; v_gene: TRBV29-1; CDR3aa: CSVEGVAGGTDTQYF
len: 13; d_gene: .; j_gene: TRBJ2-1; v_gene: TRBV15; CDR3aa: CVTSSYVNNEQFF
len: 16; d_gene: .; j_gene: TRBJ2-5; v_gene: TRBV6-5; CDR3aa: CASSRSDGRGGETQYF
len: 15; d_gene: TRBD2; j_gene: TRBJ2-7; v_gene: TRBV6-5; CDR3aa: CASSYWASGLVEQYF
len: 15; d_gene: TRBD1; j_gene: TRBJ2-1; v_gene: TRBV7-2; CDR3aa: CASSASGGAYNEQFF
len: 15; d_gene: .; j_gene: TRBJ2-6; v_gene: TRBV5-1; CDR3aa: CASSLDGGGANVLTF
len: 14; d_gene: TRBD2; j_gene: TRBJ2-1; v_gene: TRBV20-1; CDR3aa: CSALSGRAGNEQFF
len: 16; d_gene: .; j_gene: TRBJ2-2; v_gene: TRBV7-2; CDR3aa: CASSLAYNPDTGELFF
len: 15; d_gene: TRBD1; j_gene: TRBJ1-1; v_gene: TRBV7-9; CDR3aa: CASSLALDRGSEAFF
len: 10; d_gene: .; j_gene: TRBJ2-3; v_gene: TRBV29-1; CDR3aa: CSAETDTQYF
len: 15; d_gene: .; j_gene: TRBJ2-3; v_gene: TRBV28; CDR3aa: CASSPYQDSTDTQYF
len: 16; d_gene: .; j_gene: TRBJ2-1; v_gene: TRBV6-1; CDR3aa: CASSEPTAHSYNEQFF
len: 12; d_gene: .; j_gene: TRBJ1-1; v_gene: TRBV12-3/TRBV12-4; CDR3aa: CASRLPGLYTFF
len: 13; d_gene: .; j_gene: TRBJ2-5; v_gene: TRBV7-9; CDR3aa: CASSLSGEETQYF
len: 15; d_gene: TRBD1; j_gene: TRBJ2-1; v_gene: TRBV6-5; CDR3aa: CASRVGTGTYNEQFF
len: 13; d_gene: .; j_gene: TRBJ2-7; v_gene: TRBV7-2; CDR3aa: CASSTSSSYEQYF
len: 12; d_gene: .; j_gene: TRBJ2-7; v_gene: TRBV10-3; CDR3aa: CAISERTGWQYF
len: 16; d_gene: .; j_gene: TRBJ2-7; v_gene: TRBV7-2; CDR3aa: CASSQPGTRIRDEQYF
len: 12; d_gene: .; j_gene: TRBJ1-1; v_gene: TRBV29-1; CDR3aa: CSARHLDTEAFF
len: 12; d_gene: .; j_gene: TRBJ2-1; v_gene: TRBV6-2/TRBV6-3; CDR3aa: CASSQAYNEQFF
len: 18; d_gene: .; j_gene: TRBJ2-7; v_gene: TRBV20-1; CDR3aa: CSARDLAREGHFSYEQYF
len: 15; d_gene: .; j_gene: TRBJ2-7; v_gene: TRBV20-1; CDR3aa: CSARDLETRGLEQYF
len: 15; d_gene: TRBD2; j_gene: TRBJ2-7; v_gene: TRBV28; CDR3aa: CASRTLRSREYEQYF
len: 11; d_gene: .; j_gene: TRBJ2-7; v_gene: TRBV9; CDR3aa: CASSDGDEQYF
len: 15; d_gene: TRBD1; j_gene: TRBJ1-5; v_gene: TRBV20-1; CDR3aa: CSASAGGGFNQPQHF
len: 13; d_gene: TRBD1; j_gene: TRBJ2-2; v_gene: TRBV7-8; CDR3aa: CASQGAVPGELFF
len: 15; d_gene: .; j_gene: TRBJ1-1; v_gene: TRBV5-5; CDR3aa: CASSSVQGMNTEAFF
len: 14; d_gene: .; j_gene: TRBJ1-1; v_gene: TRBV5-1; CDR3aa: CASTPFSGNTEAFF
len: 13; d_gene: TRBD1; j_gene: TRBJ2-7; v_gene: TRBV9; CDR3aa: CASSTWDRGEQYF
len: 15; d_gene: .; j_gene: TRBJ2-2; v_gene: TRBV7-7; CDR3aa: CASSLDAGDTGELFF